The 30 T cell receptor beta chains below all came from one sample that was sequenced in a study of cytomegalovirus exposure and HLA in healthy donors. Data came from immunoSEQ multiplex PCR; TCRdb stores just in-frame clones and leaves some out. The profile shows fewer than 250,000 clones, 80% to 90% of them singletons. The sequenced sample consisted of PBMCs. The receptors stem from a woman younger than 30 in good health and CMV-seropositive.

This clone was recorded once. The CDR3 region has the DNA TGTGCCATCAGTGAGTCTACAGCCATCGCTCCGAACACTGAAGCTTTCTTT. Translating it yields CAISESTAIAPNTEAFF. V and J are TRBV10-3 and TRBJ1-1; D not resolved. CDR3 length: 17 residues. Germline-derived CDR1 and CDR2 are ENHRY and SYGVKD. Trimming shortened V by 0 bases and J by 1 base, and 15 bases separated the two germline ends.

The chain carries TRBV27 and TRBJ2-2; tentatively, D is TRBD1 (5 bases). Germline lookup yields CDR1 MNHEY and CDR2 SMNVEV (reference sequence). This CDR3 is built from 14 residues. V was trimmed by 7 bases and J by 1 base, leaving 10 bases between them. CDR3 loop: CASIRQGNTGELFF. DNA of the CDR3: TGTGCCAGCATCCGGCAGGGGAACACCGGGGAGCTGTTTTTT.

The chain recombines TRBV7-9 with TRBJ2-7; D uncertain. The CDR3 is 13 residues long. The V gene lost 7 bases and the J gene lost 7 bases, with 17 bases spanning the gap. The germline CDR1 and CDR2 sequences are SEHNR and FQNEAQ (reference sequence). As DNA, the CDR3 is TGTGCCAGCACGCGAGGTTCTTGGAGTGAGCAGTACTTC. Protein sequence: CASTRGSWSEQYF. Supplemented by reference TRBV7-9 and TRBJ2-7, the full variable domain reads DTGVSQNPRHKITKRGQNVTFRCDPISEHNRLYWYRQTLGQGPEFLTYFQNEAQLEKSRLLSDRFSAERPKGSFSTLEIQRTEQGDSAMYLCASTRGSWSEQYFGPGTRLTVT.

A note on this clone: Other DNA sequences from this sample encode an identical CDR3 as well. The rearrangement joins TRBV28 to TRBJ2-7; possible D gene TRBD2, 5 bases. Germline assignment: CDR1 MDHEN and CDR2 SYDVKM. The CDR3 has 12 amino acids. Trimming pared 2 bases from V and 4 bases from J, leaving 6 bases between. CDR3 protein: CASSLRGYEQYF. CDR3 in DNA: TGTGCCAGCAGTTTACGGGGTTACGAGCAGTACTTC. The variable domain in full, with the rest retrieved from reference TRBV28 and TRBJ2-7, is DVKVTQSSRYLVKRTGEKVFLECVQDMDHENMFWYRQDPGLGLRLIYFSYDVKMKEKGDIPEGYSVSREKKERFSLILESASTNQTSMYLCASSLRGYEQYFGPGTRLTVT.

The rearrangement uses TRBV27 and TRBJ2-7; 9 bases fit TRBD2. Germline CDR1 is MNHEY and CDR2 is SMNVEV (reference sequence). The junction had 6 bases not matched to a gene; V was cut back by 0 bases and J by 3 bases. The CDR3 has 16 amino acids. DNA of the CDR3: TGTGCCAGCAGTTTATCGAGCCTAGCGGGATTCTACGAGCAGTACTTC. This sequence encodes CASSLSSLAGFYEQYF.

The V and J genes are TRBV6-5 and TRBJ2-7; TRBD1 agrees at 8 bases. Germline V gene data show CDR1 as MNHEY and CDR2 as SVGAGI. The CDR3 runs 14 residues. With 5 bases clipped from V and 3 bases from J, the junction kept 6 bases outside the gene matches. The CDR3 sequence: CASSLGTGIYEQYF. The CDR3 region has the DNA TGTGCCAGCAGTCTTGGGACAGGAATCTACGAGCAGTACTTC.

This chain uses TRBV9 with TRBJ1-3; no definite D call. Germline lookup yields CDR1 SGDLS and CDR2 YYNGEE. Trimming took off 2 bases at V and 4 bases at J, with 10 bases between the two ends. The CDR3 has 14 residues. The CDR3 DNA reads TGTGCCAGCAGCGTGGCAGCGAGAGGAAACACCATATATTTT. Translated, it gives CASSVAARGNTIYF.

The CDR3 sequence: CASSQDVPSSGNTIYF. The CDR3 bases are TGTGCCAGCAGCCAAGATGTCCCTAGCTCTGGAAACACCATATATTTT. V usage is TRBV14 and J usage is TRBJ1-3; D is unresolved. The V end lost 0 bases, the J end lost 0 bases, and 9 bases lay between the germline ends. Germline assignment: CDR1 SGHDN and CDR2 FVKESK. CDR3 length: 16 amino acids.

This chain connects TRBV5-1 to TRBJ2-1; 8 bases are shared with TRBD2. The CDR3 runs to 15 residues. Germline assignment: CDR1 SGHRS and CDR2 YFSETQ. Germline trimming cut 0 bases from V and 7 bases from J; bases unmatched to any gene: 6. The CDR3 sequence: CASSLDVAGGNEQFF. CDR3 coding DNA: TGCGCCAGCAGCTTGGATGTCGCGGGGGGAAATGAGCAGTTCTTC. Full variable domain (outside the CDR3, taken from reference TRBV5-1 and TRBJ2-1): KAGVTQTPRYLIKTRGQQVTLSCSPISGHRSVSWYQQTPGQGLQFLFEYFSETQRNKGNFPGRFSGRQFSNSRSEMNVSTLELGDSALYLCASSLDVAGGNEQFFGPGTRLTVL.

This clone was recorded only once. CDR3 protein: CASGLRTVSGANVLTF. The DNA of the CDR3 is TGTGCTAGTGGTTTAAGGACAGTCTCTGGGGCCAACGTCCTGACTTTC. The rearrangement uses TRBV12-5 and TRBJ2-6; tentatively, D is TRBD1 (6 bases). The germline gives CDR1 LGHNT, CDR2 FRNRAP. The germline V and J ends were trimmed by 3 bases and 0 bases, with 9 bases remaining between them. The CDR3 length is 16 residues.

The chain combines TRBV5-1 with TRBJ2-7; weak D call: TRBD1 (5 bases). Trimming cost V 2 bases and J 2 bases, with 11 bases left between them. Germline lookup yields CDR1 SGHRS and CDR2 YFSETQ. The CDR3 spans 14 residues. The CDR3 bases are TGCGCCAGCAGCTTTGGGGCATCCCCCTACGAGCAGTACTTC. Translating gives CASSFGASPYEQYF.

The gene calls are TRBV19 and TRBJ1-2; TRBD1 agrees at 8 bases. The J segment lost 7 bases and the V segment lost 9 bases, leaving 13 bases of the junction unmatched. Germline CDR1 is LNHDA and CDR2 is SQIVND (reference sequence). CDR3 length equals 14 residues. The CDR3 DNA reads as TGTGCCAGCTTGGGCCGACAGGGGCCTGGTGGCTACACCTTC. Translation gives CASLGRQGPGGYTF.

The chain combines TRBV5-1 with TRBJ1-5; 9 bases map to TRBD1. This CDR3 is 14 amino acids long. J gave up 5 bases and V 1 base, and 1 base lay outside the gene matches. Per germline, CDR1 SGHRS and CDR2 YFSETQ. The CDR3 sequence: CASSLTGGDQPQHF. The CDR3 coding sequence is TGCGCCAGCAGCTTGACAGGGGGCGATCAGCCCCAGCATTTT.

In its sample, this clone was seen once. This rearrangement joins TRBV19 to TRBJ1-5; TRBD1 aligns across 8 bases. The CDR3 spans 14 residues. CDR1 is LNHDA and CDR2 is SQIVND in the germline V gene (reference sequence). Trimming cost V 4 bases and J 5 bases; bases outside gene matches: 4. CDR3 in DNA: TGTGCCAGTAGTAGGACAGGGCGACATCAGCCCCAGCATTTT. Its translation is CASSRTGRHQPQHF. Full variable domain (outside the CDR3, taken from reference TRBV19 and TRBJ1-5): DGGITQSPKYLFRKEGQNVTLSCEQNLNHDAMYWYRQDPGQGLRLIYYSQIVNDFQKGDIAEGYSVSREKKESFPLTVTSAQKNPTAFYLCASSRTGRHQPQHFGDGTRLSIL.

The chain uses TRBV9 and TRBJ2-7, with 7 bases identical to TRBD2. This CDR3 region has 14 residues. The germline V gene has CDR1 SGDLS and CDR2 YYNGEE. The ends lost 4 bases at V and 3 bases at J; junction bases unmatched: 7. In nucleotides, the CDR3 is TGTGCCAGCAGCCCAGTTTGGGGGGGCTACGAGCAGTACTTC. Its protein is CASSPVWGGYEQYF.

The rearrangement uses TRBV4-1 and TRBJ1-1, with D perhaps matching TRBD1 (6 bases). CDR1 and CDR2 from the germline V gene are MGHRA and YSYEKL. The length of the CDR3 is 15 residues. Between the trimmed V and J ends, which lost 0 bases and 4 bases, there was a span of 12 bases. In DNA form, the CDR3 reads TGCGCCAGCAGCCAAGACGCCAGGGGCGGCACTGAAGCTTTCTTT. Translation: CASSQDARGGTEAFF.

This clone has a single count. CDR3 DNA: TGTGCCAGCCGCCGCGGACAAAACGATCAGCCCCAGCATTTT. Its translation: CASRRGQNDQPQHF. This chain connects TRBV27 to TRBJ1-5; TRBD1 might be the D (5 bases). V was clipped by 8 bases and J by 5 bases, with 16 bases between them. The CDR3 is 14 amino acids. Germline loops: CDR1 MNHEY, CDR2 SMNVEV (reference sequence).

The chain combines TRBV5-1 with TRBJ2-3; D remains unclear. Looked up from germline, CDR1 is SGHRS and CDR2 is YFSETQ. This CDR3 comprises 12 residues. The V gene lost 4 bases and the J gene lost 6 bases, with 9 bases spanning the gap. As DNA, the CDR3 is TGCGCCAGCAGCCCAAGAGGCGATACGCAGTATTTT. Translation: CASSPRGDTQYF. The complete variable domain, with remaining parts taken from reference TRBV5-1 and TRBJ2-3, reads KAGVTQTPRYLIKTRGQQVTLSCSPISGHRSVSWYQQTPGQGLQFLFEYFSETQRNKGNFPGRFSGRQFSNSRSEMNVSTLELGDSALYLCASSPRGDTQYFGPGTRLTVL.

This clone was picked up one time. The chain recombines TRBV11-2 with TRBJ1-2, with D possibly TRBD1 on 5 matching bases. CDR1 and CDR2 from the germline V gene are SGHAT and FQNNGV. The CDR3 runs to 15 residues. V was clipped by 1 base and J by 1 base, with 10 bases between them. The CDR3 sequence: CASSLGTNLNYGYTF. The CDR3 DNA reads TGTGCCAGCAGCTTAGGGACAAATCTTAACTATGGCTACACCTTC.

The V and J genes are TRBV10-2 and TRBJ2-1; 11 nucleotides line up with TRBD2. Trimming removed 4 bases from V and 5 bases from J; junction bases left unmatched: 4. This CDR3 has 15 amino acids. CDR1 WSHSY and CDR2 SAAADI come from the germline V gene. The CDR3 region has the DNA TGCGCCAGCAGTGTGCTAGCGGGAGGAAACAATGAGCAGTTCTTC. It encodes CASSVLAGGNNEQFF.

V is TRBV27 and J is TRBJ2-3; 10 bases fit TRBD1. Germline CDR1 MNHEY, CDR2 SMNVEV (reference sequence). J gave up 5 bases and V 7 bases, and 9 bases lay outside the gene matches. The CDR3 is made up of 15 amino acids. CDR3: CASTGLGTGEDTQYF. In nucleotides, the CDR3 is TGTGCCAGCACGGGATTAGGGACAGGGGAAGATACGCAGTATTTT.

The chain is built from TRBV5-4 and TRBJ2-2, with no clear D. Per germline, CDR1 SGHNT and CDR2 YYREEE (reference sequence). The CDR3 contains 18 residues. V was shortened by 0 bases and J by 0 bases, with 15 bases between the two germline ends. In DNA, the CDR3 is TGTGCCAGCAGCTTGGACGGATCGGAGCGTACGAACACCGGGGAGCTGTTTTTT. Amino acids: CASSLDGSERTNTGELFF.

The chain uses TRBV27 and TRBJ2-5, with D possibly TRBD2 on 6 matching bases. Germline CDR1 reads MNHEY; CDR2 reads SMNVEV (reference sequence). This CDR3 spans 14 amino acids. Trimming shortened V by 2 bases and J by 1 base, and 8 bases separated the two germline ends. CDR3 sequence reads: CASSLLTSQETQYF. CDR3 nucleotides: TGTGCCAGCAGTTTACTGACTAGCCAAGAGACCCAGTACTTC.

The sample holds one count of this clone. The chain carries TRBV7-6 and TRBJ2-1, with 9 bases that match TRBD2. J was trimmed by 8 bases and V by 5 bases; bases with no gene match: 7. Germline loops: CDR1 SGHVS, CDR2 FNYEAQ. This CDR3 spans 14 amino acids. CDR3 nucleotide sequence: TGTGCCAGCAGCCCTGGGACTAGCAGGGATGAGCAGTTCTTC. Protein product: CASSPGTSRDEQFF.

The V and J genes are TRBV14 and TRBJ1-2; D may be TRBD1 (6 bases). The CDR3 has 15 residues. The V and J ends lost 0 bases and 4 bases respectively, with 12 bases between them. From germline, CDR1 is SGHDN and CDR2 FVKESK. In DNA form, the CDR3 reads TGTGCCAGCAGCCAAGAGGTGACAGGTACCTATGGCTACACCTTC. It is translated as CASSQEVTGTYGYTF.

V usage is TRBV18 and J usage is TRBJ2-2, with 9 bases fitting TRBD2. From germline, CDR1 is KGHSH and CDR2 LQKENI. The CDR3 is 16 residues long. With V trimmed by 7 bases and J by 1 base, 7 bases remained unmatched. The CDR3 region has the DNA TGTGCCAGCTTACGACTAGCGGCTATGAACACCGGGGAGCTGTTTTTT. Translation: CASLRLAAMNTGELFF.

V gene TRBV30 combines with J gene TRBJ2-2; 10 bases fit TRBD1. Germline lookup yields CDR1 GTSNPN and CDR2 SVGIG (reference sequence). The trim removed 4 bases at V and 3 bases at J, leaving 14 bases unmatched. This CDR3 is built from 18 residues. CDR3 DNA: TGTGCCTGGACTTACTCGCACTCGGACAGGGGGTACACCGGGGAGCTGTTTTTT. Protein product: CAWTYSHSDRGYTGELFF. Looking up the rest from reference TRBV30 and TRBJ2-2 gives the full variable domain: SQTIHQWPATLVQPVGSPLSLECTVEGTSNPNLYWYRQAAGRGLQLLFYSVGIGQISSEVPQNLSASRPQDRQFILSSKKLLLSDSGFYLCAWTYSHSDRGYTGELFFGEGSRLTVL.

The chain combines TRBV28 with TRBJ2-3; 13 bases map to TRBD2. CDR1 is MDHEN, CDR2 SYDVKM, per germline. This CDR3 is built from 16 residues. J gave up 4 bases and V 6 bases, and 7 bases lay outside the gene matches. CDR3: CASSETGLAGPDTQYF. In nucleotides, the CDR3 is TGTGCCAGCAGCGAAACGGGACTAGCGGGACCAGATACGCAGTATTTT.

The table lists this clone with a count of one. The gene calls are TRBV18 and TRBJ2-7, with D possibly matching TRBD2 (5 bases). CDR3 size: 15 residues. Trimming removed 0 bases from V and 6 bases from J, with 15 bases in between. Germline V gene lookup returns CDR1 KGHSH and CDR2 LQKENI. CDR3 residues: CASSPPSLGGSEQYF. DNA for the CDR3: TGTGCCAGCTCACCACCGAGCCTAGGAGGATCCGAGCAGTACTTC.

The CDR3 nucleotides read TGCGCCAGCAAGAAGGTGCAGGGTGTGGACGAGCAGTACTTC. Its translation: CASKKVQGVDEQYF. The chain joins TRBV5-1 to TRBJ2-7; D perhaps matches TRBD1 (5 bases). This CDR3 has 14 amino acids. In germline, CDR1 is SGHRS, CDR2 YFSETQ. V lost 6 bases and J lost 5, with 18 bases in between.